Following are 32 T cell receptor beta chains from one sample sequenced in a study of somatic mutations in cytotoxic T cells in rheumatoid arthritis. Sequencing used immunoSEQ multiplex PCR; TCRdb keeps in-frame clones, though not all of them. The data hold 15,000 to 20,000 clones, with approximately 82% observed a single time. Sequenced sample: CD8+ T cells sorted from blood. The receptor source for this set is a man aged 18 to 35 with rheumatoid arthritis.

This clone was observed a few times. The chain employs TRBV27 and TRBJ2-7, with 8 bases lining up with TRBD2. Germline V gives CDR1 MNHEY, CDR2 SMNVEV (reference sequence). Trimming removed 2 bases from V and 4 bases from J; junction bases left unmatched: 7. The CDR3 length is 15 residues. For the CDR3, the DNA is TGTGCCAGCAGTTTAAGGGTAGCGGGGATATACGAGCAGTACTTC. Residues: CASSLRVAGIYEQYF.

This clone was detected only once. V gene TRBV29-1 combines with J gene TRBJ1-1, with 7 bases identical to TRBD1. Trimming took 6 bases from V and 4 from J; bases not matched to a gene: 11. The CDR3 runs 14 residues. Germline V gene data show CDR1 as SQVTM and CDR2 as ANQGSEA. CDR3 loop: CSVPKTGVGTEAFF. For the CDR3, the DNA is TGCAGCGTGCCCAAAACAGGGGTCGGCACTGAAGCTTTCTTT. Filled out from reference TRBV29-1 and TRBJ1-1, the complete variable domain reads SAVISQKPSRDICQRGTSLTIQCQVDSQVTMMFWYRQQPGQSLTLIATANQGSEATYESGFVIDKFPISRPNLTFSTLTVSNMSPEDSSIYLCSVPKTGVGTEAFFGQGTRLTVV.

The gene calls are TRBV28 and TRBJ2-2; D call uncertain. CDR1 and CDR2 (germline): MDHEN, SYDVKM. CDR3 length: 15 amino acids. Trimming left V 3 bases short and J 2 bases short, with 10 bases between. CDR3: CASSFTSLNTGELFF. Here the CDR3 DNA reads TGTGCCAGCAGTTTTACCAGTCTCAACACCGGGGAGCTGTTTTTT.

The rearrangement links TRBV13 to TRBJ1-4; no reliable D call. This CDR3 is 11 amino acids long. Trimming took 8 bases from V and 8 from J, leaving 9 bases between them. The germline CDR1 and CDR2 sequences are PRHDT and FYEKMQ (reference sequence). CDR3 sequence: CASGRGEKLFF. CDR3 nucleotides: TGTGCCAGCGGGAGAGGAGAAAAACTGTTTTTT.

The chain has TRBV7-9 and TRBJ1-6, with D perhaps TRBD1 (5 bases). With 0 bases removed from V and 13 bases from J, the gap between germline ends came to 22 bases. CDR1 is SEHNR, CDR2 FQNEAQ, per germline (reference sequence). The CDR3 is 17 amino acids. DNA for the CDR3: TGTGCCAGCAGCTTAGCGATTTCGGGGCAGGGTTTCGGGCCCCTCCACTTT. Amino acids: CASSLAISGQGFGPLHF.

The chain links TRBV5-1 to TRBJ2-3; no definite D call. Germline V gene data show CDR1 as SGHRS and CDR2 as YFSETQ. This CDR3 is built from 13 residues. Trimming left V 7 bases short and J 3 bases short, with 12 bases between. CDR3 loop: CASALGLTDTQYF. The CDR3 region has the DNA TGCGCCAGCGCCCTTGGGTTGACAGATACGCAGTATTTT. Looking up the rest from reference TRBV5-1 and TRBJ2-3 gives the full variable domain: KAGVTQTPRYLIKTRGQQVTLSCSPISGHRSVSWYQQTPGQGLQFLFEYFSETQRNKGNFPGRFSGRQFSNSRSEMNVSTLELGDSALYLCASALGLTDTQYFGPGTRLTVL.

V is TRBV6-1 and J is TRBJ2-3, with 8 bases fitting TRBD2. This CDR3 contains 16 residues. Looked up from germline, CDR1 is MNHNS and CDR2 is SASEGT. V gave up 2 bases and J gave up 9 bases; unmatched junction bases: 13. CDR3: CASSENPGGYMETQYF. The CDR3 DNA reads TGTGCCAGCAGTGAAAATCCGGGGGGGTATATGGAAACGCAGTATTTT.

This chain uses TRBV9 with TRBJ2-7; D is unclear. This CDR3 spans 14 amino acids. V was pared by 0 bases and J by 5 bases, with 12 bases between. The germline V gene has CDR1 SGDLS and CDR2 YYNGEE. The CDR3, as DNA: TGTGCCAGCAGCGTAGATTTCAGGATCCACGAGCAGTACTTC. Translation: CASSVDFRIHEQYF.

The chain is built from TRBV2 and TRBJ2-5; D unresolved. Germline assignment: CDR1 SNHLY and CDR2 FYNNEI. V shed 0 bases and J shed 2 bases, with 13 bases lying between them. The CDR3 covers 16 residues. The CDR3 sequence is CASSEALPGTQETQYF. The CDR3 DNA sequence: TGTGCCAGCAGTGAAGCGCTTCCGGGTACACAAGAGACCCAGTACTTC.

The chain is built from TRBV28 and TRBJ1-1; D unresolved. V was trimmed by 1 base and J by 3 bases, leaving 6 bases between them. This CDR3 has 13 amino acids. Germline V gene lookup returns CDR1 MDHEN and CDR2 SYDVKM. CDR3 sequence reads: CASSLYRYTEAFF. The DNA for the CDR3 is TGTGCCAGCAGTTTATACCGGTACACTGAAGCTTTCTTT.

CDR3 protein: CASSQVRTSNQPQHF. In DNA form, the CDR3 reads TGTGCCAGCAGCCAAGTTCGGACAAGCAATCAGCCCCAGCATTTT. V is TRBV4-2 and J is TRBJ1-5; a weak D match, TRBD1 (5 bases). Between the trimmed V and J ends, which lost 1 base and 1 base, there was a span of 8 bases. CDR1 and CDR2 (germline): LGHNA, YNFKEQ. CDR3 length: 15 residues.

The chain combines TRBV30 with TRBJ1-5; D unclear. This CDR3 contains 15 residues. CDR1 and CDR2 (germline): GTSNPN, SVGIG (reference sequence). Trimming removed 2 bases from V and 6 bases from J, with 17 bases in between. The DNA for the CDR3 is TGTGCCTGGAGTACCCCGCGTGAAGGAGCTCAGCCCCAGCATTTT. It codes for CAWSTPREGAQPQHF. Full variable domain (remainder filled in from reference TRBV30 and TRBJ1-5): SQTIHQWPATLVQPVGSPLSLECTVEGTSNPNLYWYRQAAGRGLQLLFYSVGIGQISSEVPQNLSASRPQDRQFILSSKKLLLSDSGFYLCAWSTPREGAQPQHFGDGTRLSIL.

V gene TRBV27 combines with J gene TRBJ1-1; 7 bases are shared with TRBD1. Germline CDR1 and CDR2: MNHEY and SMNVEV (reference sequence). V shed 1 base and J 3 bases; nucleotides not matched to a gene: 8. This CDR3 has 16 residues. The CDR3 here is CASSLLFTGDYTEAFF. CDR3 DNA: TGTGCCAGCAGTTTATTATTCACAGGGGACTACACTGAAGCTTTCTTT.

V and J are TRBV2 and TRBJ2-2; no clear D. Germline values: CDR1 SNHLY, CDR2 FYNNEI. V was shortened by 1 base and J by 6 bases, with 12 bases between the two germline ends. The CDR3 runs to 15 residues. CDR3: CASSEGVGWAGELFF. The CDR3 bases are TGTGCCAGCAGTGAAGGTGTGGGGTGGGCCGGGGAGCTGTTTTTT.

The chain's CDR3 is CASSYATDTQYF. DNA for the CDR3: TGTGCCAGCAGCTACGCGACAGATACGCAGTATTTT. The chain employs TRBV7-2 and TRBJ2-3; D is ambiguous. Germline assignment: CDR1 SGHTA and CDR2 FQGNSA. CDR3 length: 12 residues. V lost 4 bases, J lost 3 bases, and 5 bases lay in between.

The gene calls are TRBV23-1 and TRBJ1-1; D is undetermined. TRBV23-1 carries the ORF label, with uncertain function. The ends were cut back, 0 bases at V and 1 base at J, with 30 bases in the middle. The CDR3 runs to 22 residues. The CDR3 spells CASSQSHTRLGPLEEGNTEAFF. In DNA, the CDR3 is TGCGCCAGCAGTCAATCCCACACACGCCTCGGACCCTTAGAGGAGGGGAACACTGAAGCTTTCTTT.

This chain joins TRBV6-6 and TRBJ2-2; 8 bases line up with TRBD1. CDR1 and CDR2 from the germline V gene are MNHNY and SVGAGI (reference sequence). Trimming took 6 bases from V and 4 from J; bases not matched to a gene: 7. The CDR3 totals 15 residues. In DNA, the CDR3 is TGTGCCAGCAGGCAGCGTACAGGGGGCACCGGGGAGCTGTTTTTT. Its protein product is CASRQRTGGTGELFF.

The rearrangement links TRBV5-1 to TRBJ2-1, with TRBD2 identical over 15 bases. Germline V gene data show CDR1 as SGHRS and CDR2 as YFSETQ. There are 17 residues in the CDR3. Trimming took 4 bases from V and 4 from J; bases not matched to a gene: 6. This chain's CDR3 is CASSRGTSGGPYNEQFF. The CDR3 nucleotides read TGCGCCAGCAGCAGAGGGACTAGCGGGGGGCCTTACAATGAGCAGTTCTTC.

J is TRBJ2-3 and V is TRBV5-1; D is unresolved. The CDR3 loop spans 12 amino acids. The ends were cut back, 5 bases at V and 0 bases at J, with 4 bases in the middle. The germline gives CDR1 SGHRS, CDR2 YFSETQ. CDR3 amino acids: CASRYSTDTQYF. The CDR3 nucleotides read TGCGCCAGCAGATATAGCACAGATACGCAGTATTTT.

This clone appeared once. The J gene is TRBJ2-3, the V gene TRBV9; no clear D. The V end lost 4 bases, the J end lost 3 bases, and 3 bases lay between the germline ends. Germline V CDR1 and CDR2: SGDLS, YYNGEE. The CDR3 consists of 11 residues. CDR3 loop: CASSQTDTQYF. CDR3 in DNA: TGTGCCAGCAGCCAAACAGATACGCAGTATTTT.

The chain uses TRBV6-1 and TRBJ1-5; possibly TRBD1 for D (6 bases). Looked up from germline, CDR1 is MNHNS and CDR2 is SASEGT. The CDR3 consists of 15 residues. The V and J ends lost 9 bases and 0 bases respectively, with 15 bases between them. This CDR3 is CASRQGQYSNQPQHF. The CDR3 nucleotides read TGTGCCAGTAGGCAGGGGCAGTATAGCAATCAGCCCCAGCATTTT.

This sequence joins TRBV7-2 and TRBJ1-5; tentative D call: TRBD1 (6 bases). V gave up 4 bases and J gave up 2 bases, with 12 bases separating them. The CDR3 has 15 amino acids. Looked up from germline, CDR1 is SGHTA and CDR2 is FQGNSA. The CDR3 sequence: CASSSTGGGNQPQHF. CDR3 coding DNA: TGTGCCAGCAGCTCCACCGGGGGCGGCAATCAGCCCCAGCATTTT.

This clone occurred once. This rearrangement joins TRBV11-2 to TRBJ2-1; D not resolved. The CDR3 runs to 16 residues. Germline loops: CDR1 SGHAT, CDR2 FQNNGV. The germline V and J ends were trimmed by 4 bases and 2 bases, with 15 bases remaining between them. The CDR3 loop is CASSSTAGTTYNEQFF. CDR3 DNA sequence: TGTGCCAGCAGCTCCACGGCAGGCACTACCTACAATGAGCAGTTCTTC. Variable domain in full (rest from reference TRBV11-2 and TRBJ2-1): EAGVAQSPRYKIIEKRQSVAFWCNPISGHATLYWYQQILGQGPKLLIQFQNNGVVDDSQLPKDRFSAERLKGVDSTLKIQPAKLEDSAVYLCASSSTAGTTYNEQFFGPGTRLTVL.

This chain joins TRBV28 and TRBJ2-5; D is unclear. The germline CDR1 and CDR2 sequences are MDHEN and SYDVKM. V was pared by 5 bases and J by 5 bases, with 9 bases between. CDR3 size: 12 residues. DNA for the CDR3: TGTGCCAGCAGTCCGAGGTTGGAGACCCAGTACTTC. It encodes CASSPRLETQYF.

The chain combines TRBV6-1 with TRBJ2-1; TRBD2 agrees at 9 bases. The CDR3 totals 15 residues. V shed 3 bases, J shed 4 bases, and the junction held 4 bases outside the gene matches. Germline CDR1 is MNHNS and CDR2 is SASEGT. CDR3 amino acids: CASSELAGSYNEQFF. In DNA, the CDR3 is TGTGCCAGCAGTGAGCTAGCGGGGAGTTACAATGAGCAGTTCTTC.

The chain uses TRBV6-5 and TRBJ1-3; 11 bases are a match to TRBD1. Trimming removed 2 bases from V and 6 bases from J; junction bases left unmatched: 0. CDR1 is MNHEY and CDR2 is SVGAGI in the germline V gene. The CDR3 spans 14 residues. CDR3 DNA: TGTGCCAGCAGTTACGGACAGGGGGCAAACACCATATATTTT. Its protein is CASSYGQGANTIYF.

The chain has TRBV29-1 and TRBJ1-2, with D unclear. The germline V gene encodes CDR1 SQVTM and CDR2 ANQGSEA. The CDR3 sequence is 13 residues long. V was trimmed by 7 bases and J by 4 bases, leaving 16 bases between them. The CDR3 DNA follows: TGCAGCGCCGAAGGGCCCCCTCCCTATGGCTACACCTTC. It yields the protein CSAEGPPPYGYTF.

This clone came up a few times. V usage is TRBV21-1 and J usage is TRBJ2-3. TRBV21-1 is described as a pseudogene. This CDR3 has 13 amino acids. For the CDR3, the DNA is TGTGCCAGCAGCAAAGGCCGGCAAGATACGCAGTATTTT. It is translated as CASSKGRQDTQYF.

This clone was detected only once. The rearrangement uses TRBV6-5 and TRBJ1-5; D call uncertain. Germline loops: CDR1 MNHEY, CDR2 SVGAGI. The length of the CDR3 is 15 residues. V was shortened by 6 bases and J by 0 bases, with 12 bases between the two germline ends. The CDR3 sequence is CASRLQSYSNQPQHF. For the CDR3, the DNA is TGTGCCAGCAGACTACAGAGTTATAGCAATCAGCCCCAGCATTTT.

This rearrangement joins TRBV13 to TRBJ2-3, with D unclear. The V gene lost 4 bases and the J gene lost 2 bases, with 4 bases spanning the gap. Germline V CDR1 and CDR2: PRHDT, FYEKMQ (reference sequence). This CDR3 has 12 residues. The CDR3 loop reads CASSWATDTQYF. In DNA form, the CDR3 reads TGTGCCAGCAGCTGGGCCACAGATACGCAGTATTTT.

This clone was found once. The rearrangement links TRBV6-1 to TRBJ1-1; D is unclear. The CDR3 runs 11 residues. Trimming stripped 7 bases from V and 4 bases from J, with 7 bases between. Germline CDR1 reads MNHNS; CDR2 reads SASEGT. The CDR3 region is CASMMSTEAFF. CDR3 nucleotide sequence: TGTGCCAGCATGATGAGCACTGAAGCTTTCTTT.

The chain is built from TRBV28 and TRBJ1-5; D gene unclear. The CDR3 spans 14 residues. The V and J ends lost 1 base and 7 bases respectively, with 11 bases between them. CDR1 and CDR2 (germline): MDHEN, SYDVKM. The CDR3 spells CASSLLERRQPQHF. The CDR3 DNA reads TGTGCCAGCAGTTTATTAGAGAGGCGGCAGCCCCAGCATTTT.